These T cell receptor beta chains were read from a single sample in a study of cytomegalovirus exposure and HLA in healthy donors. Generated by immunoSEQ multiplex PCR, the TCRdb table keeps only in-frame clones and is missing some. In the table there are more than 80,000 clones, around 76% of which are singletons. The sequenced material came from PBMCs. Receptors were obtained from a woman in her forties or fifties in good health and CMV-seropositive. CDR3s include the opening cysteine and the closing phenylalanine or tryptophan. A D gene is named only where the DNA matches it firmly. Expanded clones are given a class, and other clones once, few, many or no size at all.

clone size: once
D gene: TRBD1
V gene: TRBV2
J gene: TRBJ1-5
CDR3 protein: CASSEARDSTSNQPQHF
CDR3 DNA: TGTGCCAGCAGTGAAGCCCGGGACAGTACTAGCAATCAGCCCCAGCATTTT

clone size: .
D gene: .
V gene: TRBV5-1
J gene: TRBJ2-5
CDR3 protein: CASKGTGSPQETQYF
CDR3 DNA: TGCGCCAGTAAGGGAACAGGGTCCCCCCAAGAGACCCAGTACTTC

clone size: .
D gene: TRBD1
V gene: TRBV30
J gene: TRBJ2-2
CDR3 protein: CAWDRGNGELFF
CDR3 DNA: TGTGCCTGGGACAGGGGGAACGGGGAGCTGTTTTTT

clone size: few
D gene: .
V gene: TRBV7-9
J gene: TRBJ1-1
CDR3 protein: CASSLYQGWYTEAFF
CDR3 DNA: TGTGCCAGCAGCTTATACCAGGGTTGGTACACTGAAGCTTTCTTT

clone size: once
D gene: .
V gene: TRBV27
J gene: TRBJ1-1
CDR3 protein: CASSFWSAPREAFF
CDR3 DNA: TGTGCCAGCAGTTTTTGGTCCGCTCCGAGGGAAGCTTTCTTT

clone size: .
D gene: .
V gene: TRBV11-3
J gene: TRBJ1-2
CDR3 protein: CASSLDLRRRPNYGYTF
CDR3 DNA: TGTGCCAGCAGCTTAGATCTTAGACGGAGGCCCAACTATGGCTACACCTTC

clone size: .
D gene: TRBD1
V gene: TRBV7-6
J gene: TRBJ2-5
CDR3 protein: CASSLRQGQSWETQYF
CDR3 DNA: TGTGCCAGCAGCTTGAGACAGGGGCAGTCCTGGGAGACCCAGTACTTC

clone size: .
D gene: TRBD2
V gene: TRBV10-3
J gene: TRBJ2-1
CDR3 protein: CAISEPKGLAVSYNEQFF
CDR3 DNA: TGTGCCATCAGTGAGCCGAAGGGACTAGCGGTTTCCTACAATGAGCAGTTCTTC

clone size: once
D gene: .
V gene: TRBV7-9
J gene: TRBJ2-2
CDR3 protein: CASSPPFTGELFF
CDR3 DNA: TGTGCCAGCAGCCCTCCGTTCACCGGGGAGCTGTTTTTT

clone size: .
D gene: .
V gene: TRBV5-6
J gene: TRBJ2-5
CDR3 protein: CASSLGRTQYF
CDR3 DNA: TGTGCCAGCAGCTTGGGCAGGACCCAGTACTTC

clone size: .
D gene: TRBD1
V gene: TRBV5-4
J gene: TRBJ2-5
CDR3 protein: CASSLGGQGAHTQYF
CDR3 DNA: TGTGCCAGCAGCTTGGGGGGACAGGGGGCGCATACCCAGTACTTC

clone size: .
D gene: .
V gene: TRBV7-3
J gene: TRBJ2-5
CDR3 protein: CASSRTAQETQYF
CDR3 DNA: TGTGCCAGCAGTAGGACAGCCCAAGAGACCCAGTACTTC

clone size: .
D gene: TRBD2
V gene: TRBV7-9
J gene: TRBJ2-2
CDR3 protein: CASSSLAGRTTGELFF
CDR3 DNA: TGTGCCAGCAGCTCACTAGCGGGGCGGACCACCGGGGAGCTGTTTTTT

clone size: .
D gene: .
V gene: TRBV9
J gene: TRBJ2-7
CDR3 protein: CASSVEGHPAYEQYF
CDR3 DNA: TGTGCCAGCAGCGTAGAAGGACATCCTGCCTACGAGCAGTACTTC

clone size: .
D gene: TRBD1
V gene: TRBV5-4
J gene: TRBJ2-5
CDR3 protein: CASSLGGGGETQYF
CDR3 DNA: TGTGCCAGCAGCTTGGGAGGGGGCGGGGAGACCCAGTACTTC

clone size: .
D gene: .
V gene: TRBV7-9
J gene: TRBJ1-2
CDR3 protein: CASSLGAGIEGYTF
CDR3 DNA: TGTGCCAGCAGCTTAGGGGCAGGGATCGAGGGCTACACCTTC

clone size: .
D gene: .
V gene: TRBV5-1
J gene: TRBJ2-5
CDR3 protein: CASSLELIQETQYF
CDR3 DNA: TGCGCCAGCAGCTTGGAACTCATACAAGAGACCCAGTACTTC

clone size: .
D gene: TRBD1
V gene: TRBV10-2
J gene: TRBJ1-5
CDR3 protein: CASRETGEQPQHF
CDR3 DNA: TGCGCCAGCAGGGAGACAGGGGAACAGCCCCAGCATTTT

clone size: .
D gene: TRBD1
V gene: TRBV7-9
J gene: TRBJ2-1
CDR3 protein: CASSSRQGATLFNNEQFF
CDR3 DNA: TGTGCCAGCAGCTCGAGACAGGGAGCCACCCTATTCAACAATGAGCAGTTCTTC

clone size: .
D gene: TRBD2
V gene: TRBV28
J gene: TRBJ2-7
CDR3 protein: CASRLSPGGTYEQYF
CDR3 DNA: TGTGCCAGCAGATTATCCCCGGGGGGGACCTACGAGCAGTACTTC

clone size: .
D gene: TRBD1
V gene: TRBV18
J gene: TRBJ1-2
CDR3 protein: CASSPGQEGYGYTF
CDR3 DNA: TGTGCCAGCTCACCGGGACAGGAGGGCTATGGCTACACCTTC

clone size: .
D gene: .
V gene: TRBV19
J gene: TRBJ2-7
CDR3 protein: CATSGSNSYEQYF
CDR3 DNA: TGTGCCACATCCGGGTCGAACTCCTACGAGCAGTACTTC

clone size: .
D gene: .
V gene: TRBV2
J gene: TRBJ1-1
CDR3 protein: CASSAETMNTEAFF
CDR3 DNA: TGTGCCAGCAGTGCCGAGACAATGAACACTGAAGCTTTCTTT

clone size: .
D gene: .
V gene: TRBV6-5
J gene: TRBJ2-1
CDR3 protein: CASSYSLAREQFF
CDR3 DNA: TGTGCCAGCAGTTACTCTCTGGCCAGGGAGCAGTTCTTC